This TCR beta chain was identified in a study of tumor-infiltrating lymphocytes in localized non-small cell lung cancer. Findings and limits, study-wide: IM1 and IM2 tumors showed no difference in T-cell fraction.

Regarding this clone: Its antigen is unknown.

Sequencing used immunoSEQ multiplex PCR; TCRdb keeps in-frame clones, though not all of them. Of approximately 12,000 clones listed, roughly 78% are singletons. The CDR3 is made up of 13 amino acids. Germline CDR1 LNHNV, CDR2 YYDKDF (reference sequence). The V gene lost 0 bases and the J gene lost 8 bases, with 7 bases spanning the gap. The receptor's source is a human donor with non-small cell lung cancer. The V call is TRBV15, the J call TRBJ1-4; D remains ambiguous. The sample consisted of lung tumor tissue. CDR3 DNA sequence: TGTGCCACCAGCAGAGATAAAGTCGAAAAACTGTTTTTT. The encoded protein is CATSRDKVEKLFF.